This TCR beta chain was sequenced during a study of blood T cell repertoires in COVID-19. Turning to the study itself: COVID-19 samples from acute and convalescent phases originated in the United States, Italy and Spain.

In the authors' workflow: Counts of nucleated cells, estimated from reference gene primer amplification, were obtained. Only in-frame clones appear in the TCRdb table, and some are missing; sequencing was by immunoSEQ multiplex PCR. From that table come the V and J calls and clone size; the DNA was used to work out D and trimming. The sample consists of around 150,000 clones, around 80% of them appearing once. Sequencing was performed on peripheral blood. This sequence originates from a woman aged 80 or over with acute or convalescent COVID-19.

CDR3 sequence reads: CASSLTSQGWEQFF. The DNA for the CDR3 is TGCGCCAGCAGCCTTACCTCCCAGGGTTGGGAGCAGTTCTTC. The chain carries TRBV5-1 and TRBJ2-1; the D gene is possibly TRBD1 (5 bases). The germline CDR1 and CDR2 sequences are SGHRS and YFSETQ. Trimming shortened V by 4 bases and J by 10 bases, and 18 bases separated the two germline ends. The length of the CDR3 is 14 residues.